The present TCR beta chain was sequenced within a study of regulatory T cells in long-lasting Graves disease. iRepertoire HTBI primers and Arm-PCR of CDR3 regions built TCR beta libraries. In TCRdb, the multiplex PCR reads were re-called with MiXCR into one record per CDR3 protein. The sample carries 300,000 to 350,000 distinct CDR3 sequences, around a fifth recorded once. This clonotype was detected ten times or more. As to time point: persistent/refractory GD, antithyroid drugs over 5 years with positive TRAb. The TCR library used RNA extracted from PBMCs. This TCR came from a female donor with Graves disease. The starting material was peripheral blood mononuclear cells (PBMCs), obtained when the disease was refractory, from a patient treated with antithyroid drugs.

CDR3 nucleotide sequence: TGTGCCAGCAGCCCGACAGGGGCGGAAGGGGCCAACGTCCTGACTTTC. This gives the protein CASSPTGAEGANVLTF. The chain has TRBV12-3 or TRBV12-4 and TRBJ2-6; 8 positions match TRBD1. V lost 6 bases and J lost 4; bases outside the gene matches: 8. The CDR3 spans 16 residues.